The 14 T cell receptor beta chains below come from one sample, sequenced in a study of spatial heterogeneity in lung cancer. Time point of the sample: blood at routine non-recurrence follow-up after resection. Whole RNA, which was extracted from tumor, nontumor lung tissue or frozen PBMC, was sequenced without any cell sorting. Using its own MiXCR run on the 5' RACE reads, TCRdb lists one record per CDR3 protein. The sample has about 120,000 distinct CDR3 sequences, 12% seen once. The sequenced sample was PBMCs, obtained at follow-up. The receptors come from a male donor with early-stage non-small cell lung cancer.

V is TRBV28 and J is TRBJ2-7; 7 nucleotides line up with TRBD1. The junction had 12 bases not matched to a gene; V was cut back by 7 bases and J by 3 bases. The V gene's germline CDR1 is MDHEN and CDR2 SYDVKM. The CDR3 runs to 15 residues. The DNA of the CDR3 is TGTGCCAGCACCCTGGGGGACAGTAGTTTCTACGAGCAGTACTTC. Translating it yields CASTLGDSSFYEQYF.

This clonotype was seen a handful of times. CDR3 nucleotides: TGTGCCAGCAGCCCCCGGATAGTTACTGAAGCTTTCTTT. Translation gives CASSPRIVTEAFF. V and J are TRBV7-8 and TRBJ1-1; D not resolved. The germline CDR1 and CDR2 sequences are SGHVS and FQNEAQ. The CDR3 is made up of 13 amino acids. V was shortened by 5 bases and J by 5 bases, with 12 bases between the two germline ends. The full variable domain, its missing parts supplied by reference TRBV7-8 and TRBJ1-1, is GAGVSQSPRYKVAKRGQDVALRCDPISGHVSLFWYQQALGQGPEFLTYFQNEAQLDKSGLPSDRFFAERPEGSVSTLKIQRTQQEDSAVYLCASSPRIVTEAFFGQGTRLTVV.

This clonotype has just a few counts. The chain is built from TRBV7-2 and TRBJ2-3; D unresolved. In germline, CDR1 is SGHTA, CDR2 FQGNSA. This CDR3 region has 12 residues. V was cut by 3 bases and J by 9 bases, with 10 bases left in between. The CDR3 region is CASSFQRDTQYF. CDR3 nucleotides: TGTGCCAGCAGCTTTCAGAGAGACACGCAGTATTTT.

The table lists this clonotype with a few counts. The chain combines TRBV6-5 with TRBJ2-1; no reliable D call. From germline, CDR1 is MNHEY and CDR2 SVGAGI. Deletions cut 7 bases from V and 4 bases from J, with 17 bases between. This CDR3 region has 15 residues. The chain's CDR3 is CASKPPLHGYNEQFF. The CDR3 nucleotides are TGTGCCAGCAAACCCCCCCTACATGGATACAATGAGCAGTTCTTC.

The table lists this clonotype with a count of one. The CDR3 sequence is CASSLDGGITDTQYF. In DNA form, the CDR3 reads TGCGCCAGCAGCTTGGACGGGGGTATCACAGATACGCAGTATTTT. This chain connects TRBV5-1 to TRBJ2-3; a weak D match, TRBD2 (6 bases). V dropped 0 bases and J dropped 2 bases, with 10 bases sitting between them. Germline V gene lookup returns CDR1 SGHRS and CDR2 YFSETQ. This CDR3 has 15 amino acids.

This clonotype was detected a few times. CDR3 sequence (DNA): TGTGCCAGCAGTTTCGGACTAGCCGGAGGGGTGGGTGAGCAGTTCTTC. As protein: CASSFGLAGGVGEQFF. The rearrangement joins TRBV28 to TRBJ2-1; 8 positions match TRBD2. The germline V gene encodes CDR1 MDHEN and CDR2 SYDVKM. This CDR3 comprises 16 residues. The junction had 13 bases not matched to a gene; V was cut back by 3 bases and J by 9 bases.

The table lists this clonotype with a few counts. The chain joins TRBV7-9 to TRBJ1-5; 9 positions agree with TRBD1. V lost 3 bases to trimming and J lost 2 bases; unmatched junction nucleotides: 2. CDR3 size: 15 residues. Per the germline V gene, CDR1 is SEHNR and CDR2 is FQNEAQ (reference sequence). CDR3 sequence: CASSLTGGGNQPQHF. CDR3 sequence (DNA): TGTGCCAGCAGCTTGACAGGGGGAGGCAATCAGCCCCAGCATTTT.

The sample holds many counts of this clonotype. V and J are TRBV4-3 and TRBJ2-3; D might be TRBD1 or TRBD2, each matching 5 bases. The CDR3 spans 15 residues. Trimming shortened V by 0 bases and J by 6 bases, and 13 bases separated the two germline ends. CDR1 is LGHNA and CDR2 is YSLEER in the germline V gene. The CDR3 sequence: CASSQDWGPADTQYF. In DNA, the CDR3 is TGCGCCAGCAGCCAAGATTGGGGACCGGCTGATACGCAGTATTTT.

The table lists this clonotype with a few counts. The CDR3 reads CASSTSSGEQFF. CDR3 sequence (DNA): TGTGCCAGCAGCACCTCTAGCGGGGAGCAGTTCTTC. This chain uses TRBV11-3 with TRBJ2-1, with 8 bases aligning to TRBD2. From germline, CDR1 is SGHNT and CDR2 YENEEA. The CDR3 spans 12 residues. J gave up 10 bases and V 5 bases, and 4 bases lay outside the gene matches.

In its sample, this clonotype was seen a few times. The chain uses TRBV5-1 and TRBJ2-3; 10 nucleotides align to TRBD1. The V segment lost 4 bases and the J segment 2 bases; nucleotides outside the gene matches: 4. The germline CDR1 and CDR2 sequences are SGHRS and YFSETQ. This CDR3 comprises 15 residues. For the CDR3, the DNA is TGCGCCAGCAGCCTGACAGGGGGCAACACAGATACGCAGTATTTT. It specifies CASSLTGGNTDTQYF.

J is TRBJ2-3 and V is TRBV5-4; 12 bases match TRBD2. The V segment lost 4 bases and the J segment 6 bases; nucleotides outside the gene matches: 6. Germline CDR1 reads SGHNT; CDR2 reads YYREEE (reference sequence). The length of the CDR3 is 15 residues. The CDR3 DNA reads TGTGCCAGCAGCCTTGGACTAGCGGGGTCCGATACGCAGTATTTT. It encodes CASSLGLAGSDTQYF.

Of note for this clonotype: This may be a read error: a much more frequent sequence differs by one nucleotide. Here the CDR3 reads CASRFTGAAYNEHFF. The CDR3 nucleotides read TGTGCCAGCAGATTTACAGGGGCCGCTTACAATGAGCATTTCTTC. The chain joins TRBV6-1 to TRBJ2-1, with TRBD1 matching over 7 bases. Germline lookup yields CDR1 MNHNS and CDR2 SASEGT. The CDR3 is 15 amino acids.

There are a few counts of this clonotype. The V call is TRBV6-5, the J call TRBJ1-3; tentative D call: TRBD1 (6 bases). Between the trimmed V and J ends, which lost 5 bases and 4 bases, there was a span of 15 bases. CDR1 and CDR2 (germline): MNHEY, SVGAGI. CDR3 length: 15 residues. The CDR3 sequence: CASSVRGFSGNTIYF. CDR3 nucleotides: TGTGCCAGCAGTGTCAGGGGTTTCTCAGGAAACACCATATATTTT.

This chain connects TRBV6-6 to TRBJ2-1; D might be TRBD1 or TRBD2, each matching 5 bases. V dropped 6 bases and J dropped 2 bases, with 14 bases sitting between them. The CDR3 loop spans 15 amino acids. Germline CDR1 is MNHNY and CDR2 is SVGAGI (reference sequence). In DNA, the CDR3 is TGTGCCAGCAGACCCGGGGAAGGGGCCTACAATGAGCAGTTCTTC. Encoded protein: CASRPGEGAYNEQFF.